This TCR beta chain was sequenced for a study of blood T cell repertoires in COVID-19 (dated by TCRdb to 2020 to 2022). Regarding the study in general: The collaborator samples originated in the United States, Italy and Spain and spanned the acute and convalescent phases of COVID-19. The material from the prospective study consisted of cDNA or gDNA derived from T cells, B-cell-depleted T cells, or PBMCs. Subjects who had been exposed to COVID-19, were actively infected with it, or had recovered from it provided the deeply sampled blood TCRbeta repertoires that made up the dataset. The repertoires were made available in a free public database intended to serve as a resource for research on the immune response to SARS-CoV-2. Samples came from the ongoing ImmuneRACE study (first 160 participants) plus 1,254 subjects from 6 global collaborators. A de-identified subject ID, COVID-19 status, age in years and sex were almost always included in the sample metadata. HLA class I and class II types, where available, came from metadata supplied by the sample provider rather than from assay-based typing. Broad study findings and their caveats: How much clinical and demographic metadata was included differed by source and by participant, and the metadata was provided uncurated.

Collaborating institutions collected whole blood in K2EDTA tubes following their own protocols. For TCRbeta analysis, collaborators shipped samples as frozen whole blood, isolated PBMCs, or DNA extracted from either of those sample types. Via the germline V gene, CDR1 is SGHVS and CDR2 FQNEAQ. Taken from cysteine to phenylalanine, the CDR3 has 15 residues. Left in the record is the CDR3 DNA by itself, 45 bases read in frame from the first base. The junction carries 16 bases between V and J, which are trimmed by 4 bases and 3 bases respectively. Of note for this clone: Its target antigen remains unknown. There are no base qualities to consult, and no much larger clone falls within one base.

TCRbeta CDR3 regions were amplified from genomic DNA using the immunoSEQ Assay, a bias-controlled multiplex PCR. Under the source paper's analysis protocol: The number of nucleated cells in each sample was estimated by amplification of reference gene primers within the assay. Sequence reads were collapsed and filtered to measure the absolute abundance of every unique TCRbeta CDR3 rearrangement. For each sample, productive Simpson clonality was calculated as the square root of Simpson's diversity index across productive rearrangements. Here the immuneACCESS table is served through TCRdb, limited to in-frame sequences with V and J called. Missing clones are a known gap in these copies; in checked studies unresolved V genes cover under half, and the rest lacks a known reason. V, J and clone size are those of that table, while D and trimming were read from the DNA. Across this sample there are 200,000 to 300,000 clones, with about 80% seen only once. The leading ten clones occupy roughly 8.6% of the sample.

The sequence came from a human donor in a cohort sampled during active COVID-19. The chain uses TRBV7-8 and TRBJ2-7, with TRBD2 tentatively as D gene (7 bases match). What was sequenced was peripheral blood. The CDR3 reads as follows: CASSSRGGAHYEQYF. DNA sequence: TGTGCCAGCAGCTCCCGCGGGGGCGCCCACTACGAGCAGTACTTC.